This is a list of T cell receptor beta chains from one sample in a study of blood T cell repertoires in COVID-19. Some clones are missing from TCRdb's copy, which holds only in-frame ones; the method was immunoSEQ multiplex PCR. The sample has 350,000 to 450,000 clones, 80% to 90% seen once. Sequenced: PBMCs or T cells enriched from blood (not recorded which). The receptors shown here come from a man aged 30 to 39 who had recovered from COVID-19. CDR3s leave out the opening cysteine and the closing phenylalanine or tryptophan. Size is stated for part of the rows, as once, few or many counts, or as a class when the clone is expanded.

V gene	clone size	CDR3 protein
TRBV9	-	ASSVVPAGEWNEQF
TRBV28	-	ASSLPLAGVVEQF
TRBV19	-	ASSIGQAATNEKLF
TRBV5-1	-	ASSLGGEEKLF
TRBV29-1	-	SATGLHYEQY
TRBV12-3/TRBV12-4	-	ASQFIRDTQY
TRBV5-6	-	ASSILAGALQETQY
TRBV28	once	ASWGSGSLNEQY
TRBV24-1	-	ATSVATSGLNEQF
TRBV28	-	ASSLSQNYEQY
TRBV7-8	few	ASRPGTSGSHSYNEQF
TRBV7-3	-	ASSLTGEETQY
TRBV11-2	few	ASSPSETQY
TRBV5-1	few	ASSFSDSSYEQY
TRBV28	-	ASSLGGLGEKLF
TRBV11-2	-	ASSFPRARDSSYEQY
TRBV15	-	ATSRPRKTDASGNTIY
TRBV7-9	-	ASSSGGLGGDEQF
TRBV18	-	ASSRTSGIYNEQF
TRBV6-5	-	ASRIGRLYGYT
TRBV7-2	-	ASSLAGGWEAF
TRBV5-1	few	ASSAGLAEGELF
TRBV6-5	-	ASSPNVGGLEKLF
TRBV6-1	-	ASSDPTGNGYT
TRBV28	-	ASSTGYSYGYT
TRBV5-1	-	ASSLTRTSGTQRGTGELF
TRBV28	-	ASRLGGPGDGYT
TRBV4-1	-	ASSQILDSSFGYGYT
TRBV5-6	-	ASSFPGLPGELF
TRBV27	-	ASSGTGGTGYGYT
TRBV27	-	ASSPLGQRFTEAF
TRBV10-3	-	AISGEQGGTGELF
TRBV5-1	few	ASSVLQGLNTEAF
TRBV5-4	-	ASSLSGSRYNSPLH
TRBV4-1	-	ASSQVAGGPYEQY
TRBV6-5	-	ASTTRGGRVAF
TRBV5-1	once	ASSLGQGTILETQY
TRBV19	-	ASSIGTTYGYT
TRBV11-2	once	ASSLAGTGGTPLH
TRBV30	-	AWSVVYGYT
TRBV5-4	-	ASSVRTGHSGANVLT
TRBV28	-	ASSAGTAWGDTQY
TRBV28	-	ASSWRQPGQPQH
TRBV5-6	once	ASSSGLSPY
TRBV18	-	ASSPPGADYGYT
TRBV7-8	few	ASSLLSGEGGQY
TRBV15	-	ATSTTVAGVRVYEQY
TRBV28	-	AIQGGYEQY
TRBV19	-	ASSQGYGNQPQH
TRBV5-1	-	ASSYDSSGNTIY
TRBV7-2	once	ASRVMGLGDNEQF
TRBV19	once	ASQDRGVLTDTQY
TRBV12-5	-	ASGAGTSAFGDPDTQY
TRBV5-1	few	ASSSDTGELF